These T cell receptor beta chains were read from a single sample in a study of T cells in Graves' hyperthyroidism and ophthalmopathy. One entry per CDR3 protein, called by TCRdb with MiXCR from the multiplex PCR reads. Among some 300,000 distinct CDR3 sequences listed, roughly 18% were seen once. Sequencing was done on a sample of blood. The receptors were sampled from a man aged 45-60 years with Graves' ophthalmopathy. The CDR3 runs from the conserved cysteine through the conserved F or W. A D gene is named only where the DNA matches it firmly. Size values are once, few and many counts, or a class for expanded clones, and some rows have none.

D gene: TRBD1; J gene: TRBJ1-1; clone size: many; V gene: TRBV3-1; CDR3 DNA: TGTGCCAGCAGCCTGTGGGACAGGGAAGCTTTCTTT; CDR3 protein: CASSLWDREAFF
D gene: NA; J gene: TRBJ2-7; clone size: few; V gene: TRBV5-1; CDR3 DNA: TGTGCCAGCAGCCTTGGGGGACTTTCCGCCTACGAGCAGTACTTC; CDR3 protein: CASSLGGLSAYEQYF
D gene: TRBD1; J gene: TRBJ1-1; clone size: NA; V gene: TRBV27; CDR3 DNA: TGTGCCAGCAGAACAGGGGGCAGTACTGAAGCTTTCTTT; CDR3 protein: CASRTGGSTEAFF
D gene: NA; J gene: TRBJ2-2; clone size: NA; V gene: TRBV7-3; CDR3 DNA: TGTGCCAGCAGCTTAAATCCCGCTAGCACCTACACCGGGGAGCTGTTTTTT; CDR3 protein: CASSLNPASTYTGELFF
D gene: NA; J gene: TRBJ1-1; clone size: many; V gene: TRBV2; CDR3 DNA: TGTGCCAGCACTCCCGCTGGTGGGAACACTGAAGCTTTCTTT; CDR3 protein: CASTPAGGNTEAFF
D gene: TRBD1; J gene: TRBJ1-3; clone size: many; V gene: TRBV3-1; CDR3 DNA: TGTGCCAGCAACCTACAGGGGGACGGAAACACCATATATTTT; CDR3 protein: CASNLQGDGNTIYF
D gene: TRBD1; J gene: TRBJ1-2; clone size: many; V gene: TRBV7-9; CDR3 DNA: TGTGCCAGCAGCTTAAAAGGACAGGGGAGTTCTAACTATGGCTACACCTTC; CDR3 protein: CASSLKGQGSSNYGYTF
D gene: NA; J gene: TRBJ1-6; clone size: NA; V gene: TRBV11-2; CDR3 DNA: TGTGCCAGCAGCTTAGAAATGGGGGGCTCACCCCTCCACTTT; CDR3 protein: CASSLEMGGSPLHF
D gene: NA; J gene: TRBJ1-2; clone size: NA; V gene: TRBV10-3; CDR3 DNA: TGTGCCATCAGTGAATCCGGCAGGCTCGACTATGGCTACACCTTC; CDR3 protein: CAISESGRLDYGYTF
D gene: NA; J gene: TRBJ2-7; clone size: NA; V gene: TRBV5-1; CDR3 DNA: TGCGCCAGCAGCCCACGACAGAGAATAACCTACGAGCGGTACTTC; CDR3 protein: CASSPRQRITYERYF
D gene: NA; J gene: TRBJ1-2; clone size: NA; V gene: TRBV5-6; CDR3 DNA: TGTGCCAGCAGCTTGAACGTTGACTATGGCTACACCTTC; CDR3 protein: CASSLNVDYGYTF
D gene: NA; J gene: TRBJ2-3; clone size: few; V gene: TRBV5-6; CDR3 DNA: TGTGCCAGCAGCCAAGACAGGGGAGGGAGGGCAGATACGCAGTATTTT; CDR3 protein: CASSQDRGGRADTQYF
D gene: NA; J gene: TRBJ1-2; clone size: NA; V gene: TRBV4-1; CDR3 DNA: TGCACCAGCAGCCGCTCGAGTGGGCGTGTGGGTTTCGACTATGGCTACACCTTC; CDR3 protein: CTSSRSSGRVGFDYGYTF
D gene: TRBD2; J gene: TRBJ2-7; clone size: NA; V gene: TRBV18; CDR3 DNA: TGTGCCAGCTCACCACTGGGTAGCGGGTCCTCTGCCTCTTACTACGAGCAGTACTTC; CDR3 protein: CASSPLGSGSSASYYEQYF
D gene: NA; J gene: TRBJ2-7; clone size: NA; V gene: TRBV7-8; CDR3 DNA: TGTGCCAGCAGCTTAGAAGGGCAGGGGCTTCCCTACGAGCAGTACTTC; CDR3 protein: CASSLEGQGLPYEQYF
D gene: TRBD1; J gene: TRBJ1-1; clone size: many; V gene: TRBV19; CDR3 DNA: TGTGCCAGTAGTAGACAGGGGTCGGACACTGAAGCTTTCTTT; CDR3 protein: CASSRQGSDTEAFF
D gene: NA; J gene: TRBJ1-5; clone size: many; V gene: TRBV11-2; CDR3 DNA: TGTGCCAGCAGCTTAGAACAGAATCAGCCCCAGCATTTT; CDR3 protein: CASSLEQNQPQHF
D gene: TRBD2; J gene: TRBJ2-7; clone size: many; V gene: TRBV7-6; CDR3 DNA: TGTGCCAGCAGCTTCGGGAGGGAGCAGTACTTC; CDR3 protein: CASSFGREQYF
D gene: NA; J gene: TRBJ1-1; clone size: many; V gene: TRBV5-1; CDR3 DNA: TGCGCCAGCAGCCCCAACAATATGAACACTGAAGCTTTCTTT; CDR3 protein: CASSPNNMNTEAFF
D gene: NA; J gene: TRBJ1-5; clone size: few; V gene: TRBV6-1; CDR3 DNA: TGTGCCATTGGACGGGATAGCAATCAGCCCCAGCATTTT; CDR3 protein: CAIGRDSNQPQHF
D gene: NA; J gene: TRBJ1-2; clone size: NA; V gene: TRBV7-2; CDR3 DNA: TGTGCCAGCAGCTTGGGGCCGGGGGCGGGGTATGGCTACACCTTC; CDR3 protein: CASSLGPGAGYGYTF
D gene: NA; J gene: TRBJ2-5; clone size: many; V gene: TRBV20-1; CDR3 DNA: TGCAGTGCTAGAGATCTCCGGCGGGCCCAGTACTTC; CDR3 protein: CSARDLRRAQYF
D gene: NA; J gene: TRBJ2-1; clone size: many; V gene: TRBV20-1; CDR3 DNA: TGCAGTGCTTCCGCCCTAATCAACAATGAGCAGTTCTTC; CDR3 protein: CSASALINNEQFF
D gene: NA; J gene: TRBJ2-5; clone size: NA; V gene: TRBV9; CDR3 DNA: TGTGCCAGCAGCGGCGGGACAGAACAAGAGACCCAGTACTTC; CDR3 protein: CASSGGTEQETQYF
D gene: NA; J gene: TRBJ2-2; clone size: few; V gene: TRBV27; CDR3 DNA: TGTGCCAGCAGTACCCGGTGGCCACCTTCCACCGGGGAGCTGTTTTTT; CDR3 protein: CASSTRWPPSTGELFF
D gene: NA; J gene: TRBJ1-1; clone size: NA; V gene: TRBV20-1; CDR3 DNA: TGCAGTGCTCCGAAGGGCACTGAAGCTTTCTTT; CDR3 protein: CSAPKGTEAFF
D gene: TRBD1; J gene: TRBJ2-3; clone size: many; V gene: TRBV2; CDR3 DNA: TGTGCCAGCGGCCGGGACAGGGGGCCCACAGATACGCAGTATTTT; CDR3 protein: CASGRDRGPTDTQYF
D gene: NA; J gene: TRBJ1-6; clone size: NA; V gene: TRBV3-1; CDR3 DNA: TGTGCCAGCAGCCAAGATCGAAAGAATTCACCCCTCCACTTT; CDR3 protein: CASSQDRKNSPLHF
D gene: NA; J gene: TRBJ1-5; clone size: many; V gene: TRBV30; CDR3 DNA: TGTGCCTGGAGTGTTTCACAGGGTCAGCCCCAGCATTTT; CDR3 protein: CAWSVSQGQPQHF
D gene: TRBD1; J gene: TRBJ1-1; clone size: NA; V gene: TRBV12-5; CDR3 DNA: TGTGCTAGTGTCCCAGGGGGCTCGATAAACACTGAAGCTTTCTTT; CDR3 protein: CASVPGGSINTEAFF
D gene: NA; J gene: TRBJ1-5; clone size: few; V gene: TRBV20-1; CDR3 DNA: TGCAGTGCTAGTGCTACGGCGGGTAGCAATCAGCCCCAGCATTTT; CDR3 protein: CSASATAGSNQPQHF
D gene: TRBD1; J gene: TRBJ1-5; clone size: few; V gene: TRBV12-3/TRBV12-4; CDR3 DNA: TGTGCCAGCAGGCCGGTGGACAGGGGTGGTCAGCCCCAGCATTTT; CDR3 protein: CASRPVDRGGQPQHF
D gene: TRBD1; J gene: TRBJ2-5; clone size: few; V gene: TRBV6-5; CDR3 DNA: TGTGCCAGCAGTTCCCTTAGGGGACAGTTGAATCGCCAAGAGACCCAGTACTTC; CDR3 protein: CASSSLRGQLNRQETQYF
D gene: NA; J gene: TRBJ2-5; clone size: NA; V gene: TRBV10-3; CDR3 DNA: TGTGCCATCAGTGCCGCCGGGACAAAAGAGACCCAGTACTTC; CDR3 protein: CAISAAGTKETQYF
D gene: TRBD1; J gene: TRBJ1-1; clone size: few; V gene: TRBV16; CDR3 DNA: TGTGCCAGCACCGGAGAGACAGGGGTATCGGACACTGAAGCTTTCTTT; CDR3 protein: CASTGETGVSDTEAFF
D gene: TRBD1; J gene: TRBJ1-1; clone size: few; V gene: TRBV9; CDR3 DNA: TGTGCCAGCCAGCCTGGGACAGTGAACACTGAAGCTTTCTTT; CDR3 protein: CASQPGTVNTEAFF
D gene: TRBD1; J gene: TRBJ2-7; clone size: NA; V gene: TRBV18; CDR3 DNA: TGTGCCAGCTCACCCGACAGGGAAGTATCCTACGAGCAGTACTTC; CDR3 protein: CASSPDREVSYEQYF
D gene: NA; J gene: TRBJ2-7; clone size: NA; V gene: TRBV7-2; CDR3 DNA: TGTGCCAGCAGCTTAACAGGCCCCCACGAGCAGTACTTC; CDR3 protein: CASSLTGPHEQYF
D gene: TRBD2; J gene: TRBJ2-7; clone size: NA; V gene: TRBV12-3/TRBV12-4; CDR3 DNA: TGTGCCAGCAGTCCGCTAGCGGGAGGGCCCGAGCAGTACTTC; CDR3 protein: CASSPLAGGPEQYF
D gene: TRBD2; J gene: TRBJ2-1; clone size: NA; V gene: TRBV5-1; CDR3 DNA: TGCGCCAGCAGCATTCCCGGGACTAGCGTCAATGAGCAGTTCTTC; CDR3 protein: CASSIPGTSVNEQFF
D gene: TRBD1; J gene: TRBJ1-5; clone size: NA; V gene: TRBV19; CDR3 DNA: TGTGCCAGTAGTCCAATGCCCGGGACAGGGATAGTTAGGCCCCAGCATTTT; CDR3 protein: CASSPMPGTGIVRPQHF
D gene: NA; J gene: TRBJ2-1; clone size: many; V gene: TRBV11-1; CDR3 DNA: TGTGCCAGCACCTTAGAGGGCAATGAGCAGTTCTTC; CDR3 protein: CASTLEGNEQFF
D gene: NA; J gene: TRBJ1-2; clone size: NA; V gene: TRBV4-1; CDR3 DNA: TGCGCCAGCAGCCAAGATAGGCAGGTTAACTATGGCTACACCTTC; CDR3 protein: CASSQDRQVNYGYTF
D gene: TRBD1; J gene: TRBJ2-1; clone size: many; V gene: TRBV12-3/TRBV12-4; CDR3 DNA: TGTGCCAGCACCAGAAAAGGGACAGGGAATGAGCAGTTCTTC; CDR3 protein: CASTRKGTGNEQFF